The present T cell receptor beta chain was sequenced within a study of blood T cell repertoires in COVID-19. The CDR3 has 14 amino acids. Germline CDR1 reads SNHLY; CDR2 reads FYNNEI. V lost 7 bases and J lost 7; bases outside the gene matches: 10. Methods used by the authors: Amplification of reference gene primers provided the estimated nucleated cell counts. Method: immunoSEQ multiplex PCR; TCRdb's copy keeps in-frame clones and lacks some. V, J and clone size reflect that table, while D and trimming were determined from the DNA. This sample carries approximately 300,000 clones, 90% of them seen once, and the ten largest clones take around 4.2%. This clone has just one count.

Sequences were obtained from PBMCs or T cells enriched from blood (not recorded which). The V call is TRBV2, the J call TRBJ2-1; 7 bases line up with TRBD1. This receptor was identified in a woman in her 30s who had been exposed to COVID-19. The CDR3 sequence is CASNPGTGDNEQFF. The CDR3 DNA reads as TGTGCCAGCAACCCGGGCACAGGGGATAATGAGCAGTTCTTC.